These T cell receptor beta chains were read from a single sample in a study of T cells in Graves' hyperthyroidism and ophthalmopathy. TCRdb reanalysed the multiplex PCR reads using MiXCR and keeps one entry per CDR3 protein. Of some 600,000 distinct CDR3 sequences listed, about 14% are singletons. The sample consisted of blood. The receptors come from a woman under 40 with Graves' hyperthyroidism that later progressed to Graves' ophthalmopathy. The conserved cysteine and the conserved F or W are not part of the CDR3 here. The order of the fields is J gene, V gene, CDR3 protein.

>TRBJ2-7|TRBV6-5
ASSYAGYSYEQY
>TRBJ2-2|TRBV19
ASSIAATFLVNTGELF
>TRBJ1-1|TRBV6-1
ASPSTIGNTEAF
>TRBJ2-7|TRBV6-2/TRBV6-3
ASSSAGVREQY
>TRBJ1-5|TRBV19
ASSIPDSPFGNQPQH
>TRBJ1-1|TRBV6-1
ASSSINTEAF
>TRBJ2-1|TRBV3-1
ASSLPPINEQF
>TRBJ2-5|TRBV27
ASSLGDSLGETQY
>TRBJ2-1|TRBV4-1
ASSQQAGNSLINNEQF
>TRBJ2-3|TRBV7-2
ASSQDRRDTQY
>TRBJ1-1|TRBV6-5
ASSYARGSTEAF
>TRBJ2-7|TRBV9
ASSVGGTGIEQY
>TRBJ2-5|TRBV19
ASSMGQGYQETQY
>TRBJ2-3|TRBV4-2
ASSPPLAGGGDTQY
>TRBJ2-5|TRBV27
ASGRGLGETQY
>TRBJ2-1|TRBV6-2/TRBV6-3
ASSYSREQF
>TRBJ2-3|TRBV30
AWTNGASGRTDTQY
>TRBJ1-2|TRBV12-3/TRBV12-4
ASSFGGHGYT
>TRBJ1-1|TRBV19
ASSTGPAGAF
>TRBJ2-1|TRBV5-5
ASSSAHGVGVNEQF
>TRBJ2-3|TRBV20-1
SAQGGWADTQY
>TRBJ2-5|TRBV2
ASSEVKGAAETQY
>TRBJ2-7|TRBV2
ASSDPHTSVGQY
>TRBJ2-7|TRBV5-1
ASSRTASYADRYEQY
>TRBJ2-4|TRBV6-1
ASSVSGTSANIQY
>TRBJ2-5|TRBV29-1
SELGWAGETQY
>TRBJ2-1|TRBV28
ASSPRDTNEQF
>TRBJ2-1|TRBV2
ASSAFREQF
>TRBJ1-6|TRBV5-6
ASSLGIMTGDLGSPLH
>TRBJ2-3|TRBV20-1
SVPTTDTQY
>TRBJ1-2|TRBV6-1
ASTPLEGNYGYT
>TRBJ1-5|TRBV19
ASIGQTGNQPQH
>TRBJ2-3|TRBV15
ATSIDTLAGAPQDTQY
>TRBJ2-2|TRBV11-2
GSGGPHGELF
>TRBJ2-3|TRBV30
AFHTGGADTQY
>TRBJ1-3|TRBV27
ASSFAAGNTIY
>TRBJ2-1|TRBV10-2
ASHPPTSGHNEQF
>TRBJ2-2|TRBV5-1
ASSIDRATGELF
>TRBJ2-7|TRBV30
AWRERGGSYEQY
>TRBJ2-2|TRBV24-1
ATSVDGDNTGELF
>TRBJ2-1|TRBV11-2
ASSSAGVAGGKNEQF
>TRBJ2-1|TRBV6-2/TRBV6-3
ASSYGPSGNFYNEQF
>TRBJ2-5|TRBV20-1
SARDLAGVSETQY
>TRBJ2-2|TRBV7-3
ASSLTTPGSTGELF
>TRBJ2-7|TRBV12-5
ASGLPGSGYYEQY
>TRBJ2-7|TRBV7-2
ASSRLLAGALEQY
>TRBJ1-2|TRBV7-9
ASSFLTGAPGYT